Listed below are T cell receptor beta chains from one sample, sequenced in a study of monozygotic twins with inflammatory bowel disease. TCRdb processed the 5' RACE reads again and assigns one entry to each CDR3 protein, with no DNA. The table gives about 380,000 distinct CDR3 sequences; the top ten clones make up approximately 2.8% of it. The sequenced sample was blood. The receptors derive from a human donor with ulcerative colitis or Crohn's disease, or a healthy co-twin of an affected twin (not recorded which). Each CDR3 is given with its conserved first and last residue.

J gene,V gene,CDR3 length,CDR3 protein
TRBJ2-7,TRBV11-1,20,CASSLVYSAIPRQGGYEQYF
TRBJ1-6,TRBV5-1,15,CASSLVGELNSPLHF
TRBJ1-1,TRBV7-9,12,CASSVMGTEAFF
TRBJ2-1,TRBV12-3/TRBV12-4,15,CASTLQLAPYNEQFF
TRBJ2-3,TRBV4-3,15,CASSQDVGSTDTQYF
TRBJ2-4,TRBV4-3,14,CASSQRGQGAIQYF
TRBJ1-1,TRBV5-6,16,CASSLEGRGRGTEAFF
TRBJ1-1,TRBV6-5,15,CASSYYAGVNTEAFF
TRBJ2-2,TRBV6-2/TRBV6-3,14,CASTRDRGLGELFF
TRBJ2-5,TRBV5-1,14,CASTSRVFGETQYF
TRBJ2-7,TRBV25-1,16,CASSAPGLAGSYEQYF
TRBJ2-1,TRBV5-1,14,CASSQTGVIDEQFF
TRBJ2-7,TRBV7-9,17,CASSRNRLTGGDYEQYF
TRBJ2-1,TRBV28,15,CASSPMDRDANEQFF
TRBJ2-1,TRBV29-1,13,CSAGGGTYNEQFF
TRBJ2-1,TRBV29-1,14,CSVQEGGPYNDQFF
TRBJ1-4,TRBV20-1,16,CSARGDRVTTNEKLFF
TRBJ2-3,TRBV9,15,CASSVVAVNTDTQYF
TRBJ1-1,TRBV4-2,14,CASSQDNPGPEAFF
TRBJ2-7,TRBV12-2,14,CASRTGTWTYEQYF
TRBJ2-3,TRBV11-2,16,CASSLEGGGPTDTQYF
TRBJ2-5,TRBV7-2,13,CASSLDRRETQYF
TRBJ2-7,TRBV5-1,13,CASSLDRAGEQYF
TRBJ2-7,TRBV7-6,16,CASSFQLGGAGDEQYF
TRBJ2-3,TRBV7-9,16,CASSLGAGLHTDTQYF
TRBJ2-7,TRBV27,15,CASSLRTGEDYEQYF
TRBJ2-5,TRBV5-1,16,CASSWGTREYQETQYF
TRBJ1-2,TRBV5-1,14,CASSQGQGNNPYTF
TRBJ1-1,TRBV9,16,CASSVGDRGRNTEAFF
TRBJ1-2,TRBV20-1,13,CSAPPGQGWGYTF
TRBJ2-4,TRBV20-1,14,CSARLPRAKNIQYF
TRBJ1-6,TRBV4-2,18,CASSQDPGVTSYNSPLHF
TRBJ2-1,TRBV4-3,13,CASSQGATLEQFF
TRBJ2-1,TRBV9,16,CASSPPGAGSYNEQFF
TRBJ2-1,TRBV12-5,15,CASGLGQGHHNEQFF
TRBJ2-7,TRBV5-1,14,CASSLAGPIDEQYF
TRBJ1-4,TRBV5-1,18,CASSLAGTGVYRGEKLFF
TRBJ2-7,TRBV5-1,13,CASSLISTYEQYF
TRBJ2-5,TRBV9,14,CASSLGQNQETQYF
TRBJ2-2,TRBV18,12,CASPTNTGELFF
TRBJ2-1,TRBV7-6,12,CASSLGLAFKFF
TRBJ1-5,TRBV20-1,13,CSAEYRGNQPQHF
TRBJ1-6,TRBV9,16,CASSSQARGYNSPLHF
TRBJ2-1,TRBV3-1,12,CASSQFGASADF
TRBJ2-5,TRBV18,15,CASSPRPGLRETQYF
TRBJ2-3,TRBV19,14,CASTRQGLVDTQYF
TRBJ2-7,TRBV6-1,14,CASSEVGPSYEQYF
TRBJ2-3,TRBV28,15,CASSTRGEGPDTQYF
TRBJ2-1,TRBV6-2/TRBV6-3,15,CASSWTSGNYNEQFF
TRBJ1-5,TRBV5-5,14,CASSSTVGSGPQHF
TRBJ2-2,TRBV9,14,CASSARQPTGELFF